This record looks at one TCR beta chain sequence and its context. Its target antigen remains unknown. No much larger clone is present one base from it, and per-base qualities are unavailable. The protocol used for the library was RACE. The reads were generated on a NextSeq 500. During library preparation, unique molecular identifiers were attached to individual cDNA molecules so that TCRs could be counted in a quantitative, reproducible way. For every blood RNA sample, sequencing covered both the TCR alpha and TCR beta chains. In the authors' own workflow: The median number of TCRs per sample was some 100,000, ranging from 23,224 to 690,600. The Decombinator software suite was used to annotate the V, J and CDR3 of the TCR reads. For PS versus PT1 abundance plots, all samples were subsampled to the same number of TCRs (28,000). TCRs were defined as expanded if absent before sensitization and observed at least eight times at the 2-week time point. TCRdb reran the public reads through fastp at Q25 and MiXCR, keeping productive beta chains. A single entry per CDR3 protein holds the most common genes and DNA from its merged rows. These V and J calls originate from TCRdb's pipeline instead of the authors' own analysis. This sample gives fewer than 85,000 distinct CDR3 sequences in total; 10% to 13% of them show up just once. The top ten hold approximately 2.5% of the sample.

From its cysteine to its phenylalanine, the CDR3 spans 16 amino acids. Only the CDR3 portion is preserved as DNA: 48 bases, with reading frame beginning at the first base. V trim: 4 bases; J trim: 7 bases; unmatched bases: 11. The germline V gene encodes CDR1 KGHDR and CDR2 SFDVKD. This record belongs to a study of human T cells and chemical hapten exposure (dated by TCRdb to about 2021). Study-wide context: For sensitization, 2% DPC in acetone was applied to a 2 cm by 2 cm area of upper inner arm skin. The libraries were sequenced as a pool, and the TCR yield per sample differed mostly because of small variations in library volumes within the pool. Throughout the roughly 23-week study period, patients were also given weekly therapeutic DPC doses on the scalp. Patient blood was sampled pre-sensitization (week 0) and at 2, 6 and about 24 weeks after DPC sensitization. Nearly 30 alopecia patients gave blood for TCR sequencing at one to four time points (pre-sensitization, 2, 6 and 24 weeks). Most of the patients in the cohort were female, and the cohort covered alopecia areata with under or over 50% scalp involvement, alopecia totalis and alopecia universalis. The study tracked peripheral blood TCR repertoire changes in vivo during primary and secondary sensitization to the hapten diphenylcyclopropenone (DPC) in alopecia patients. Patch testing was done on the upper back using Finn chambers containing 0.01% DPC, and results were scored after 6 days according to International Contact Dermatitis Research Group standards.

The sample's time point label is to be understood as: patch test 2, 6 weeks after DPC sensitization. Taken with the paper, the label for treatment or condition translates to: therapeutic diphenylcyclopropenone sensitization with weekly scalp DPC. At each patch-test visit, blood was drawn before the patch test was applied. Eligible patients were aged 18 to 70, diagnosed with alopecia, deemed suitable for DPC therapy, and excluded if pregnant. Unfractionated whole blood was collected in Tempus Blood RNA tubes, and total RNA was extracted from that blood. Results the study describes overall, beyond this receptor: After repeated subsampling, the strength of the expansion versus patch-test correlation and the threshold at which it became significant changed. A positive correlation was found between the number of PT1 expanded TCRs and patch test score, with significance reached at thresholds 8, 16 and 32 but not 4. Alopecia, a presumed autoimmune disease, was present in all patients, so the immune response of the patients might differ from that of healthy individuals. Compared with pre-sensitization or healthy control sets, expanded TCRs formed significantly more large CDR3 similarity clusters, which is consistent with antigen-driven responses. DPC sensitization did not change how many TCRs were above 1 in 1000 frequency, and no evidence was found of alterations in global repertoire structure.

The V and J segments used are TRBV24-1 and TRBJ1-2, with 10 central nucleotides matching TRBD1. This receptor was identified in a woman in her thirties with alopecia areata. Some clones in this sample may be carry-over from other donors' samples. Material: whole blood, obtained in connection with sensitization to the hapten diphenylcyclopropenone (DPC). The DNA sequence reads TGTGCCACCAGTGACCCAGGGACAGGGGTTTATGGTGGCTACACCTTC. Translated, it reads CATSDPGTGVYGGYTF.